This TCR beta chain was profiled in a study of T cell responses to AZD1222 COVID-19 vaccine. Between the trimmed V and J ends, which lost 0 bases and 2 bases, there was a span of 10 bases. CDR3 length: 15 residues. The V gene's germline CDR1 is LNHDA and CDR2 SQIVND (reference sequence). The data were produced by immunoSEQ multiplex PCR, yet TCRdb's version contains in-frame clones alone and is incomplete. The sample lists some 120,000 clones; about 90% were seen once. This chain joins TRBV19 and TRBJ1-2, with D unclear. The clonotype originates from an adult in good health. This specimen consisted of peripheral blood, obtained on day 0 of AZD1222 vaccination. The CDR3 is CASSIDRRQNYGYTF. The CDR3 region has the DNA TGTGCCAGTAGTATAGATCGACGGCAAAACTATGGCTACACCTTC.